Below are 16 T cell receptor beta chains sequenced from a single sample in a study of T cell changes during pregnancy in multiple sclerosis. Repertoires were generated with immunoSEQ multiplex PCR, while TCRdb's copy carries only in-frame clones and drops some. The sample carries about 88,000 clones, 92% recorded once. Sequenced here: peripheral blood, sampled in the first trimester of pregnancy. All receptors come from a female donor with multiple sclerosis, enrolled in a pregnancy study.

The V gene is TRBV5-5, the J gene TRBJ2-7; tentative D call: TRBD2 (5 bases). The CDR3 is 16 residues long. Per germline, CDR1 SGHKS and CDR2 YYEKEE (reference sequence). V was cut by 3 bases and J by 3 bases, with 19 bases left in between. The CDR3 nucleotides read TGTGCCAGCAGCTCGCATAGCGTCACTTCCCTCTACGAGCAGTACTTC. This gives the protein CASSSHSVTSLYEQYF.

The V and J genes are TRBV4-2 and TRBJ2-3, with D possibly being TRBD2 (5 bases). The germline CDR1 and CDR2 sequences are LGHNA and YNFKEQ. Trimming pared 6 bases from V and 0 bases from J, leaving 13 bases between. The CDR3 has 15 amino acids. The CDR3 nucleotides read TGTGCCAGCAGGAGAGGGCGGTCTAGCACAGATACGCAGTATTTT. Protein: CASRRGRSSTDTQYF.

The CDR3 spells CASSLGVGRAYEQYF. The CDR3 nucleotides are TGTGCCAGCAGCTTGGGGGTCGGGAGGGCCTACGAGCAGTACTTC. The chain recombines TRBV5-8 with TRBJ2-7, with TRBD2 identical over 8 bases. Per the germline V gene, CDR1 is SGHTS and CDR2 is YDEGEE. The CDR3 sequence is 15 residues long. V was clipped by 0 bases and J by 2 bases; unmatched bases: 4.

The gene calls are TRBV19 and TRBJ2-5, with 9 bases matching TRBD2. CDR1 is LNHDA and CDR2 is SQIVND in the germline V gene (reference sequence). This CDR3 contains 18 residues. V lost 5 bases, J lost 0 bases, and 13 bases stayed unmatched. CDR3 sequence reads: CASSVLGGRDTYQETQYF. Here the CDR3 DNA reads TGTGCCAGTAGTGTCCTTGGCGGGAGGGATACATACCAAGAGACCCAGTACTTC.

The chain couples TRBV7-9 to TRBJ2-3; 12 bases agree with TRBD2. The germline gives CDR1 SEHNR, CDR2 FQNEAQ (reference sequence). The CDR3 length is 14 residues. V was pared by 5 bases and J by 7 bases, with 4 bases of the junction left unmatched. In nucleotides, the CDR3 is TGTGCCAGCAGCCCGCGGACTAGCGGGAATACGCAGTATTTT. Translated: CASSPRTSGNTQYF. Variable domain in full (rest from reference TRBV7-9 and TRBJ2-3): DTGVSQNPRHKITKRGQNVTFRCDPISEHNRLYWYRQTLGQGPEFLTYFQNEAQLEKSRLLSDRFSAERPKGSFSTLEIQRTEQGDSAMYLCASSPRTSGNTQYFGPGTRLTVL.

J is TRBJ2-7 and V is TRBV7-9, with TRBD2 identical over 15 bases. Per the germline V gene, CDR1 is SEHNR and CDR2 is FQNEAQ (reference sequence). The CDR3 length is 19 residues. J was trimmed by 4 bases and V by 4 bases; bases with no gene match: 14. The CDR3 DNA reads as TGTGCCAGCAGCTCACCTCCGGGACTAGCGGGAGGATCCGCATACGAGCAGTACTTC. Its protein product is CASSSPPGLAGGSAYEQYF. Full variable domain (missing parts from reference TRBV7-9 and TRBJ2-7): DTGVSQNPRHKITKRGQNVTFRCDPISEHNRLYWYRQTLGQGPEFLTYFQNEAQLEKSRLLSDRFSAERPKGSFSTLEIQRTEQGDSAMYLCASSSPPGLAGGSAYEQYFGPGTRLTVT.

The chain combines TRBV27 with TRBJ1-5, with a tentative D call TRBD1 (5 bases). Germline assignment: CDR1 MNHEY and CDR2 SMNVEV (reference sequence). V lost 5 bases and J 4 bases, leaving 9 bases between the germline ends. This CDR3 comprises 13 residues. DNA of the CDR3: TGTGCCAGCAGTGCACGGGGGAATCAGCCCCAGCATTTT. Its protein is CASSARGNQPQHF.

The chain employs TRBV28 and TRBJ2-1, with TRBD1 matching over 11 bases. The germline CDR1 and CDR2 sequences are MDHEN and SYDVKM. V was pared by 2 bases and J by 7 bases, with 4 bases of the junction left unmatched. The CDR3 sequence is 15 residues long. The CDR3 bases are TGTGCCAGCAGTTTAGGACAGGGGGCGAGAAATGAGCAGTTCTTC. Residues: CASSLGQGARNEQFF.

The J gene is TRBJ1-2, the V gene TRBV5-4; D ambiguous. CDR1 and CDR2 (germline): SGHNT, YYREEE (reference sequence). Between the trimmed V and J ends, which lost 1 base and 4 bases, there was a span of 8 bases. This CDR3 is built from 13 residues. In DNA, the CDR3 is TGTGCCAGCAGCTTGCGGTCTGGCTATGGCTACACCTTC. As protein: CASSLRSGYGYTF.

The chain has TRBV28 and TRBJ1-5; maybe TRBD1 (5 bases). Deletions cut 4 bases from V and 2 bases from J, with 12 bases between. This CDR3 spans 15 amino acids. Germline V lookup: CDR1 MDHEN, CDR2 SYDVKM. The CDR3 coding sequence is TGTGCCAGCAGTTCCAGGGTGTTTGGCAATCAGCCCCAGCATTTT. Translated: CASSSRVFGNQPQHF. Full variable domain (missing parts from reference TRBV28 and TRBJ1-5): DVKVTQSSRYLVKRTGEKVFLECVQDMDHENMFWYRQDPGLGLRLIYFSYDVKMKEKGDIPEGYSVSREKKERFSLILESASTNQTSMYLCASSSRVFGNQPQHFGDGTRLSIL.

Regarding this clone: At one boundary the junction diverges from the germline segment, which might be a read error. The CDR3 reads CASSVDGYQPQHF. CDR3 coding DNA: TGTGCCAGTAGTGTAGACGGTTATCAGCCCCAGCATTTT. The chain employs TRBV19 and TRBJ1-5; D gene uncertain. The CDR3 has 13 residues. Looked up from germline, CDR1 is LNHDA and CDR2 is SQIVND (reference sequence).

The chain recombines TRBV9 with TRBJ1-2; D ambiguous. Germline V lookup: CDR1 SGDLS, CDR2 YYNGEE. The V and J ends lost 3 bases and 8 bases respectively, with 11 bases between them. CDR3 size: 12 residues. The CDR3 loop is CASSALRNGYTF. The DNA of the CDR3 is TGTGCCAGCAGCGCCTTGAGGAACGGCTACACCTTC.

This clone was picked up one time. The chain couples TRBV6-6 to TRBJ2-6; TRBD2 matches at 10 bases. In germline, CDR1 is MNHNY, CDR2 SVGAGI (reference sequence). The CDR3 has 16 amino acids. V was clipped by 11 bases and J by 2 bases; unmatched bases: 9. The CDR3 DNA sequence: TGTGCCGGCGCAGCGGGAGGGCCGGCTGGGGCCAACGTCCTGACTTTC. Translated: CAGAAGGPAGANVLTF.

This chain links TRBV21-1 with TRBJ1-5. TRBV21-1 corresponds to a pseudogene. There are 16 residues in the CDR3. The CDR3 nucleotides read TGTGCCAGGGTTTTAGGGACTGATTATAGCAATCAGCCCCAGCATTTT. This encodes CARVLGTDYSNQPQHF.

This clone was recorded only once. The V gene is TRBV9, the J gene TRBJ2-1; D call uncertain. The germline V and J ends were trimmed by 1 base and 3 bases, with 5 bases remaining between them. This CDR3 has 13 residues. Per germline, CDR1 SGDLS and CDR2 YYNGEE. Here the CDR3 DNA reads TGTGCCAGCAGCGTAACTGGCTACAATGAGCAGTTCTTC. Its translation is CASSVTGYNEQFF. Full variable domain (missing parts from reference TRBV9 and TRBJ2-1): DSGVTQTPKHLITATGQRVTLRCSPRSGDLSVYWYQQSLDQGLQFLIQYYNGEERAKGNILERFSAQQFPDLHSELNLSSLELGDSALYFCASSVTGYNEQFFGPGTRLTVL.

This chain uses TRBV19 with TRBJ2-1; TRBD2 matches at 7 bases. Germline trimming cut 5 bases from V and 2 bases from J; bases unmatched to any gene: 6. Germline V gene data show CDR1 as LNHDA and CDR2 as SQIVND (reference sequence). CDR3 length equals 15 residues. CDR3 loop: CASSASGPTYNEQFF. The CDR3, as DNA: TGTGCCAGTAGTGCTAGCGGTCCCACCTACAATGAGCAGTTCTTC.